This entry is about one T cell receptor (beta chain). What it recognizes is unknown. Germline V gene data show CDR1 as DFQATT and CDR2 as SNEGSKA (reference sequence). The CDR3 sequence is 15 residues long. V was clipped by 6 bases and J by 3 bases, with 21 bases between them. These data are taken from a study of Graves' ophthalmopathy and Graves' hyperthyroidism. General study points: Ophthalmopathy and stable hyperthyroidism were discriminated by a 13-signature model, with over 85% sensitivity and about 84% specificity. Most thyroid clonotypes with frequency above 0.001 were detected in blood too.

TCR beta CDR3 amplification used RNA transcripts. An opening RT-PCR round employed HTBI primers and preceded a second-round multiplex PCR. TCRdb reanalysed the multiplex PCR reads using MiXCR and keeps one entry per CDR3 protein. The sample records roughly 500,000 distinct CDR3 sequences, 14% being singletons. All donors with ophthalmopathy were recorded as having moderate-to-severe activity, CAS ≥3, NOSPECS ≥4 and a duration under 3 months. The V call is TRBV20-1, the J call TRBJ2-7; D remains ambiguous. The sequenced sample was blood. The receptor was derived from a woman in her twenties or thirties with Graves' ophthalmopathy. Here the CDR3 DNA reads TGCAGTGCCCATGCGATACTCCTCACCCGCTACGAGCAGTACTTC. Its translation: CSAHAILLTRYEQYF.